These 27 T cell receptor beta chains came from one sample sequenced in a study of human T cells and chemical hapten exposure. One entry per CDR3 protein results from TCRdb running MiXCR on the RACE reads. Of 60,000 to 70,000 distinct CDR3 sequences in the sample, approximately 11% were seen once. Specified time point: pre-sensitization, week 0. Treatment meaning: therapeutic diphenylcyclopropenone sensitization with weekly scalp DPC. The source was whole blood, collected in connection with sensitization to the hapten diphenylcyclopropenone (DPC). All receptors come from a woman between 45 and 60 years old with alopecia areata. Some clones in this sample may be carry-over from other donors' samples.

The rearrangement links TRBV27 to TRBJ2-1; possible D gene TRBD1, 5 bases. The CDR3 is 11 residues long. Trimming took 3 bases from V and 9 from J, leaving 6 bases between them. CDR1 is MNHEY and CDR2 is SMNVEV in the germline V gene (reference sequence). CDR3: CASSLGLEQFF. The DNA of the CDR3 is TGTGCCAGCAGTTTGGGGCTTGAGCAGTTCTTC.

This clonotype was seen repeatedly, ten times or more. The chain carries TRBV14 and TRBJ1-2, with TRBD1 identical over 7 bases. The CDR3 covers 13 residues. Germline values: CDR1 SGHDN, CDR2 FVKESK. Trimming took 2 bases from V and 8 from J; bases not matched to a gene: 5. CDR3 sequence: CASSQHRGLGYTF. In DNA form, the CDR3 reads TGTGCCAGCAGCCAACACAGGGGTTTGGGCTACACCTTC.

This clonotype appeared many times. The chain carries TRBV11-2 and TRBJ2-5; 8 bases map to TRBD1. V lost 2 bases and J lost 5; bases outside the gene matches: 10. Per germline, CDR1 SGHAT and CDR2 FQNNGV. There are 16 residues in the CDR3. The CDR3 region has the DNA TGTGCCAGCAGCTTAATAGACAGGGGATCAACGGAGACCCAGTACTTC. This sequence encodes CASSLIDRGSTETQYF.

This clonotype was seen repeatedly, ten times or more. The gene calls are TRBV28 and TRBJ2-7, with a weak D call TRBD1 (7 bases). Germline-derived CDR1 and CDR2 are MDHEN and SYDVKM. CDR3 length: 14 residues. V was clipped by 3 bases and J by 2 bases, with 11 bases between them. CDR3 sequence: CASSFRGTAYEQYF. For the CDR3, the DNA is TGTGCCAGCAGTTTCCGGGGGACAGCCTACGAGCAGTACTTC.

This chain links TRBV7-3 with TRBJ1-5; the match to TRBD1 covers 7 bases. This CDR3 is 13 amino acids long. The J segment lost 6 bases and the V segment lost 5 bases, leaving 4 bases of the junction unmatched. The germline V gene encodes CDR1 SGHTA and CDR2 FQGTGA. CDR3 coding DNA: TGTGCCAGCAGCCTCCAGGGGGGTCAGCCCCAGCATTTT. Translating gives CASSLQGGQPQHF.

This rearrangement joins TRBV25-1 to TRBJ2-7; D not resolved. The CDR3 runs to 12 residues. CDR1 and CDR2 (germline): MGHDK, SYGVNS. The germline V and J ends were trimmed by 6 bases and 10 bases, with 16 bases remaining between them. Here the CDR3 reads CASRGTAVRQYF. DNA for the CDR3: TGTGCCAGCAGGGGTACAGCCGTCAGACAGTACTTC.

In this sample, this clonotype turned up a few times. V is TRBV29-1 and J is TRBJ2-2; a weak D match, TRBD1 (5 bases). Germline CDR1 and CDR2: SQVTM and ANQGSEA. Trimming pared 0 bases from V and 5 bases from J, leaving 7 bases between. The CDR3 has 13 amino acids. CDR3 loop: CSVEDTGTGELFF. The CDR3, as DNA: TGCAGCGTTGAAGATACAGGAACCGGGGAGCTGTTTTTT.

This clonotype came up a few times. The chain couples TRBV4-2 to TRBJ2-7; D might be TRBD1 (5 bases). CDR3 length: 17 residues. CDR1 is LGHNA and CDR2 is YNFKEQ in the germline V gene. V was clipped by 1 base and J by 2 bases, with 18 bases between them. The DNA for the CDR3 is TGTGCCAGCAGCCAAGTTATGATCAGGGAACCTACCTACGAGCAGTACTTC. It specifies CASSQVMIREPTYEQYF.

This clonotype was seen repeatedly, ten times or more. This rearrangement joins TRBV28 to TRBJ1-4, with D hard to call. The germline CDR1 and CDR2 sequences are MDHEN and SYDVKM. The germline V and J ends were trimmed by 5 bases and 5 bases, with 15 bases remaining between them. The CDR3 sequence is 15 residues long. The CDR3 coding sequence is TGTGCCAGCAGTCCAGTGGGGTTCGCGAATGAAAAACTGTTTTTT. It codes for CASSPVGFANEKLFF.

This clonotype was observed a few times. The chain uses TRBV29-1 and TRBJ2-1, with 8 positions matching TRBD1. With 6 bases clipped from V and 0 bases from J, the junction kept 4 bases outside the gene matches. CDR1 is SQVTM and CDR2 is ANQGSEA in the germline V gene. The CDR3 is made up of 14 amino acids. The CDR3 region is CSVQGASSYNEQFF. The CDR3 DNA is TGCAGCGTCCAGGGGGCCAGCTCCTACAATGAGCAGTTCTTC.

In this sample, this clonotype turned up many times. The chain recombines TRBV27 with TRBJ1-1; no clear D gene. Trimming removed 0 bases from V and 5 bases from J, with 10 bases in between. This CDR3 has 14 amino acids. From germline, CDR1 is MNHEY and CDR2 SMNVEV (reference sequence). The CDR3 DNA follows: TGTGCCAGCAGTTTATCGGCAGGTTGGACTGAAGCTTTCTTT. Amino acid sequence: CASSLSAGWTEAFF.

The V gene is TRBV27, the J gene TRBJ2-7, with TRBD1 identical over 7 bases. J gave up 4 bases and V 11 bases, and 11 bases lay outside the gene matches. Germline V CDR1 and CDR2: MNHEY, SMNVEV (reference sequence). The CDR3 has 13 residues. DNA for the CDR3: TGTGCCTCCAAAACAGGGGTGGAATACGAGCAGTACTTC. It encodes CASKTGVEYEQYF.

This chain joins TRBV6-5 and TRBJ1-5; 7 bases fit TRBD1. The CDR3 spans 15 residues. Per the germline V gene, CDR1 is MNHEY and CDR2 is SVGAGI. V was clipped by 0 bases and J by 4 bases; unmatched bases: 3. The CDR3 spells CASSYSRQGNQPQHF. The CDR3 DNA reads TGTGCCAGCAGTTACTCGAGACAGGGAAATCAGCCCCAGCATTTT.

The chain is built from TRBV29-1 and TRBJ1-6; D is ambiguous. The CDR3 length is 16 residues. The germline gives CDR1 SQVTM, CDR2 ANQGSEA. Trimming pared 5 bases from V and 6 bases from J, leaving 20 bases between. Here the CDR3 reads CSVNLGRGFGNSPLHF. The DNA for the CDR3 is TGCAGCGTTAACCTGGGCAGAGGATTTGGTAATTCACCCCTCCACTTT.

This clonotype was counted many times. The rearrangement links TRBV29-1 to TRBJ1-1, with TRBD1 as a possible D gene (6 bases). V was cut by 4 bases and J by 2 bases, with 14 bases left in between. The CDR3 consists of 14 residues. Germline V gene data show CDR1 as SQVTM and CDR2 as ANQGSEA. The CDR3 protein is CSVGEGRGNTEAFF. In DNA form, the CDR3 reads TGCAGCGTTGGGGAGGGCAGGGGCAACACTGAAGCTTTCTTT.

This clonotype was counted at least ten times. The chain couples TRBV27 to TRBJ2-1; D is unclear. The CDR3 is 12 residues long. The germline V gene has CDR1 MNHEY and CDR2 SMNVEV (reference sequence). Trimming took off 4 bases at V and 14 bases at J, with 15 bases between the two ends. Here the CDR3 reads CASSSIPRHEFF. The CDR3 DNA sequence: TGTGCCAGCAGTTCAATCCCCCGGCATGAGTTCTTC.

This clonotype was counted a few times. CDR3 in DNA: TGCAGTGCCCCGGTGGCGTCTCTACAAGCTTTCTTT. As protein: CSAPVASLQAFF. The chain carries TRBV20-1 and TRBJ1-1; D uncertain. The germline gives CDR1 DFQATT, CDR2 SNEGSKA (reference sequence). The CDR3 extends over 12 amino acids. V was trimmed by 6 bases and J by 9 bases, leaving 17 bases between them.

Many counts were recorded for this clonotype. The rearrangement uses TRBV5-1 and TRBJ2-7; perhaps TRBD2 as D (6 bases). CDR3 size: 14 residues. The V and J ends lost 2 bases and 7 bases respectively, with 16 bases between them. CDR1 and CDR2 from the germline V gene are SGHRS and YFSETQ. DNA of the CDR3: TGCGCCAGCAGCTTCGTTACGGGAGAGGAGGAGCAGTACTTC. Translated: CASSFVTGEEEQYF.

Many counts were recorded for this clonotype. The chain has TRBV3-1 and TRBJ2-3; no definite D call. The CDR3 has 18 residues. V gave up 1 base and J gave up 3 bases, with 20 bases separating them. Germline loops: CDR1 LGHDT, CDR2 YNNKEL (reference sequence). The CDR3, as DNA: TGTGCCAGCAGCCAAGCCCCGGCAGGTCCGTGGACGACAGATACGCAGTATTTT. Its protein is CASSQAPAGPWTTDTQYF.

The chain combines TRBV4-3 with TRBJ1-5, with D tentatively TRBD1 (5 bases). The ends were cut back, 1 base at V and 3 bases at J, with 13 bases in the middle. This CDR3 comprises 16 residues. Germline V gene sequence: CDR1 LGHNA, CDR2 YSLEER. The CDR3 DNA reads TGCGCCAGCAGCCAAGTGGTGGGGCCGGTCAATCAGCCCCAGCATTTT. It yields the protein CASSQVVGPVNQPQHF.

This rearrangement joins TRBV28 to TRBJ1-5; a possible D gene is TRBD1 (6 bases). The germline V gene has CDR1 MDHEN and CDR2 SYDVKM. The V and J ends lost 4 bases and 11 bases respectively, with 15 bases between them. The CDR3 runs 13 residues. CDR3 bases: TGTGCCAGCAGTTATGGGACACGACAGGCCCAGCATTTT. It yields the protein CASSYGTRQAQHF.

This clonotype appeared many times. This chain uses TRBV2 with TRBJ2-1; TRBD2 agrees at 13 bases. The CDR3 runs to 15 residues. Germline V gene data show CDR1 as SNHLY and CDR2 as FYNNEI. V lost 6 bases and J lost 9; bases outside the gene matches: 8. CDR3 DNA sequence: TGTGCCAGCAGCCCTACTAGCGGGGGGGTATTTGAGCAGTTCTTC. Amino acid sequence: CASSPTSGGVFEQFF.

There are a few counts of this clonotype. V and J are TRBV10-3 and TRBJ2-7, with D perhaps matching TRBD1 (6 bases). Germline values: CDR1 ENHRY, CDR2 SYGVKD. The ends were cut back, 6 bases at V and 3 bases at J, with 18 bases in the middle. The CDR3 has 15 residues. The CDR3 loop is CAIRAATGLSYEQYF. Here the CDR3 DNA reads TGTGCCATCAGAGCAGCCACAGGGTTAAGCTACGAGCAGTACTTC.

In this sample, this clonotype turned up many times. This chain uses TRBV30 with TRBJ1-1; the D gene is possibly TRBD1 (5 bases). This CDR3 contains 15 residues. CDR1 GTSNPN and CDR2 SVGIG come from the germline V gene (reference sequence). The V gene lost 5 bases and the J gene lost 0 bases, with 16 bases spanning the gap. The CDR3 sequence: CAWSELAGMNTEAFF. For the CDR3, the DNA is TGTGCCTGGTCCGAATTGGCAGGGATGAACACTGAAGCTTTCTTT.

This clonotype was recorded many times. The chain couples TRBV28 to TRBJ1-2; no firm D call. The CDR3 runs 15 residues. Deletions cut 10 bases from V and 4 bases from J, with 22 bases between. Germline CDR1 reads MDHEN; CDR2 reads SYDVKM. In DNA form, the CDR3 reads TGTGCCACCGGTATACCATTTTCCGGGAGCTATGGCTACACCTTC. Translation: CATGIPFSGSYGYTF.

V usage is TRBV18 and J usage is TRBJ1-2; perhaps TRBD1 as D (6 bases). Germline CDR1 and CDR2: KGHSH and LQKENI. Trimming pared 1 base from V and 0 bases from J, leaving 21 bases between. The CDR3 has 19 amino acids. In DNA form, the CDR3 reads TGTGCCAGCTCACCACGCCGAGGCCCTGGACAGACCGCTAACTATGGCTACACCTTC. Translating it yields CASSPRRGPGQTANYGYTF.

The J gene is TRBJ2-1, the V gene TRBV9; 9 bases agree with TRBD1. The CDR3 has 15 residues. The V gene's germline CDR1 is SGDLS and CDR2 YYNGEE. V shed 3 bases and J 3 bases; nucleotides not matched to a gene: 4. The CDR3 spells CASSAGTGLYNEQFF. The DNA for the CDR3 is TGTGCCAGCAGCGCCGGGACAGGGCTCTACAATGAGCAGTTCTTC.